Listed below are T cell receptor beta chains from one sample, sequenced in a study of blood T cell repertoires in COVID-19. Assay: immunoSEQ multiplex PCR; the TCRdb copy retains only in-frame clones and omits some. The data contain approximately 170,000 clones, around 86% of them singletons. The sequencing input was peripheral blood. Every receptor here comes from a man in his 70s who had recovered from COVID-19. The CDR3 runs from the conserved cysteine through the conserved F or W. Fields, in order: D gene, clone size, J gene, V gene, CDR3 DNA, CDR3 protein. A D gene is named only where the DNA matches it firmly. Size tells how often a clone was seen (once, few, many) or the class of an expanded clone, and some rows leave it out.

d_gene: -; abundance: -; j_gene: TRBJ1-1; v_gene: TRBV6-6; CDR3nt: TGTGCCAGCAGCGACACGCAGTCCCCTGAAGCTTTCTTT; CDR3aa: CASSDTQSPEAFF
d_gene: -; abundance: once; j_gene: TRBJ2-2; v_gene: TRBV5-1; CDR3nt: TGCGCCAGCGCCCTCCCCGGTGGGAACACCGGGGAGCTGTTTTTT; CDR3aa: CASALPGGNTGELFF
d_gene: -; abundance: -; j_gene: TRBJ1-1; v_gene: TRBV6-5; CDR3nt: TGTGCCAGCAGTCTGGGGGGAGTAGACACTGAAGCTTTCTTT; CDR3aa: CASSLGGVDTEAFF
d_gene: TRBD2; abundance: -; j_gene: TRBJ2-5; v_gene: TRBV5-4; CDR3nt: TGTGCCAGCACTAGCGGCAAACCGGAGACCCAGTACTTC; CDR3aa: CASTSGKPETQYF
d_gene: TRBD2; abundance: -; j_gene: TRBJ2-5; v_gene: TRBV7-8; CDR3nt: TGTGCCAGCAGCTCCAATAGCGGGAGTGGGCAAGAGACCCAGTACTTC; CDR3aa: CASSSNSGSGQETQYF
d_gene: -; abundance: -; j_gene: TRBJ1-5; v_gene: TRBV5-1; CDR3nt: TGCGCCAGCAGCTTGCGCGGCGATCAGCCCCAGCATTTT; CDR3aa: CASSLRGDQPQHF
d_gene: -; abundance: -; j_gene: TRBJ2-3; v_gene: TRBV5-1; CDR3nt: TGCGCCAGCAGCTTGGATCCAGCGGCAGATACGCAGTATTTT; CDR3aa: CASSLDPAADTQYF
d_gene: -; abundance: -; j_gene: TRBJ1-6; v_gene: TRBV6-2/TRBV6-3; CDR3nt: TGTGCCAGCAGTAGGAGTATAAGTTCACCCCTCCACTTT; CDR3aa: CASSRSISSPLHF
d_gene: TRBD2; abundance: -; j_gene: TRBJ2-6; v_gene: TRBV3-1/TRBV3-2; CDR3nt: TGTGCCAGCAGCCAACCCTCAATCCGGACTAGCGGGGCGGCTGACGGAGGGGCCAACGTCCTGACTTTC; CDR3aa: CASSQPSIRTSGAADGGANVLTF
d_gene: -; abundance: -; j_gene: TRBJ1-2; v_gene: TRBV4-3; CDR3nt: TGCGCCAGCAGCCAACAAACAGCTGCTAACTATGGCTACACCTTC; CDR3aa: CASSQQTAANYGYTF
d_gene: TRBD1; abundance: -; j_gene: TRBJ2-5; v_gene: TRBV7-9; CDR3nt: TGTGCCAGCAGCCGACTAGGACAGGGGGAGAAGACCCAGTACTTC; CDR3aa: CASSRLGQGEKTQYF
d_gene: TRBD2; abundance: -; j_gene: TRBJ2-7; v_gene: TRBV10-2; CDR3nt: TGCGCCAGCAGTGAGTCGAAAAGCGGGAGTGTCTACGAGCAGTACTTC; CDR3aa: CASSESKSGSVYEQYF
d_gene: -; abundance: -; j_gene: TRBJ1-2; v_gene: TRBV19; CDR3nt: TGTGCCAGTAGTATGGCCGGGTTCGGCTACACCTTC; CDR3aa: CASSMAGFGYTF
d_gene: -; abundance: -; j_gene: TRBJ2-3; v_gene: TRBV3-1/TRBV3-2; CDR3nt: TGTGCCAGCAGCCAGTACACAGGGCACGGAGATACGCAGTATTTT; CDR3aa: CASSQYTGHGDTQYF
d_gene: -; abundance: once; j_gene: TRBJ2-7; v_gene: TRBV24-1; CDR3nt: TGTGCCACCAGTGATTCCCACTACGAGCAGTACTTC; CDR3aa: CATSDSHYEQYF
d_gene: TRBD1; abundance: -; j_gene: TRBJ1-1; v_gene: TRBV18; CDR3nt: TGTGCCAGCTCATCCCAGGGGGCAAGGGACACTGAAGCTTTCTTT; CDR3aa: CASSSQGARDTEAFF
d_gene: TRBD2; abundance: -; j_gene: TRBJ2-3; v_gene: TRBV19; CDR3nt: TGTGCCAGTATGGCTCGGAGGGAGGGAGATACGCAGTATTTT; CDR3aa: CASMARREGDTQYF
d_gene: TRBD2; abundance: -; j_gene: TRBJ2-1; v_gene: TRBV5-1; CDR3nt: TGCGCCAGCAGCTTGAGGAGACTAGCGGACGGTGAGCAGTTCTTC; CDR3aa: CASSLRRLADGEQFF
d_gene: -; abundance: -; j_gene: TRBJ1-1; v_gene: TRBV11-2; CDR3nt: TGTGCCAGCAGCTTAGGCGGTAACACTGAAGCTTTCTTT; CDR3aa: CASSLGGNTEAFF
d_gene: TRBD2; abundance: -; j_gene: TRBJ2-3; v_gene: TRBV7-2; CDR3nt: TGTGCCAGCAGCCTGCGGACTAGCGGGACGGGGTGGGATACGCAGTATTTT; CDR3aa: CASSLRTSGTGWDTQYF
d_gene: TRBD2; abundance: -; j_gene: TRBJ2-1; v_gene: TRBV6-5; CDR3nt: TGTGCCAGCAGGACTAGCGGGGACTACAATGAGCAGTTCTTC; CDR3aa: CASRTSGDYNEQFF
d_gene: TRBD2; abundance: -; j_gene: TRBJ2-7; v_gene: TRBV29-1; CDR3nt: TGCAGCGTTGGAGCGGGAGGGCCGTTGAACGAGCAGTACTTC; CDR3aa: CSVGAGGPLNEQYF
d_gene: -; abundance: -; j_gene: TRBJ2-5; v_gene: TRBV2; CDR3nt: TGTGCCAGCGGCATCAGGTGGGAGACCCAGTACTTC; CDR3aa: CASGIRWETQYF
d_gene: -; abundance: -; j_gene: TRBJ2-7; v_gene: TRBV5-6; CDR3nt: TGTGCCAGCAGCCCGAACAGGGCGGACGAGCAGTACTTC; CDR3aa: CASSPNRADEQYF
d_gene: -; abundance: -; j_gene: TRBJ2-1; v_gene: TRBV10-2; CDR3nt: TGCGCCAGCAGTTATCGGACTACCAGCTCCTACAATGAGCAGTTCTTC; CDR3aa: CASSYRTTSSYNEQFF
d_gene: -; abundance: -; j_gene: TRBJ1-1; v_gene: TRBV6-5; CDR3nt: TGTGCCAGCAGCTCCCACTACAGGGAAAACACTGAAGCTTTCTTT; CDR3aa: CASSSHYRENTEAFF
d_gene: TRBD2; abundance: -; j_gene: TRBJ2-1; v_gene: TRBV6-1; CDR3nt: TGTGCCAGCAGTGAAGGTTCCAGACTAGCGGGAGGTTTTTCCTACAATGAGCAGTTCTTC; CDR3aa: CASSEGSRLAGGFSYNEQFF
d_gene: TRBD2; abundance: -; j_gene: TRBJ2-1; v_gene: TRBV5-5; CDR3nt: TGTGCCAGCAGCTTGGCGGCTAGCGGTTACAATGAGCAGTTCTTC; CDR3aa: CASSLAASGYNEQFF
d_gene: -; abundance: -; j_gene: TRBJ2-6; v_gene: TRBV19; CDR3nt: TGTGCCTCTCAGGGAGGCTCTGGGGCCAACGTCCTGACTTTC; CDR3aa: CASQGGSGANVLTF
d_gene: -; abundance: few; j_gene: TRBJ1-1; v_gene: TRBV6-2/TRBV6-3; CDR3nt: TGTGCCAGCAGCCAGACATTGAACACTGAAGCTTTCTTT; CDR3aa: CASSQTLNTEAFF
d_gene: -; abundance: -; j_gene: TRBJ1-5; v_gene: TRBV6-1; CDR3nt: TGTGCCAGCAGTGACCTAAGTGGTCAGCCCCAGCATTTT; CDR3aa: CASSDLSGQPQHF
d_gene: -; abundance: -; j_gene: TRBJ2-1; v_gene: TRBV10-1; CDR3nt: TGCGCCAGCAGTGAGTCCCCTGACCTAGCTTCGCATGAGCAGTTCTTC; CDR3aa: CASSESPDLASHEQFF
d_gene: TRBD2; abundance: -; j_gene: TRBJ2-5; v_gene: TRBV9; CDR3nt: TGTGCCAGCAGCGTAGTTGGTAGCGGGGGAATTCAAGAGACCCAGTACTTC; CDR3aa: CASSVVGSGGIQETQYF
d_gene: TRBD2; abundance: -; j_gene: TRBJ2-7; v_gene: TRBV10-2; CDR3nt: TGCGCCAGCAGACTACAGGGCATTAGCGGGAGAAAAGACGAGCAGTACTTC; CDR3aa: CASRLQGISGRKDEQYF
d_gene: -; abundance: -; j_gene: TRBJ1-2; v_gene: TRBV4-1; CDR3nt: TGCGCCAGCAGCCAAGAAATCTCTAACTATGGCTACACCTTC; CDR3aa: CASSQEISNYGYTF
d_gene: -; abundance: -; j_gene: TRBJ2-7; v_gene: TRBV28; CDR3nt: TGTGCCAGCAGTTTTGGGGTGAGGACAGTCTACGAGCAGTACTTC; CDR3aa: CASSFGVRTVYEQYF
d_gene: TRBD2; abundance: -; j_gene: TRBJ2-1; v_gene: TRBV5-8; CDR3nt: TGTGCCAGCAGCGGGCGGCGACTAGCGGGAGGTTCCCCCCTCTCGAATGAGCAGTTCTTC; CDR3aa: CASSGRRLAGGSPLSNEQFF
d_gene: TRBD2; abundance: once; j_gene: TRBJ2-2; v_gene: TRBV5-4; CDR3nt: TGTGCCAGCAGCCAAACTAGCGGGAGTGTCACCGGGGAGCTGTTTTTT; CDR3aa: CASSQTSGSVTGELFF
d_gene: -; abundance: -; j_gene: TRBJ1-1; v_gene: TRBV28; CDR3nt: TGTGCCAGCACCTTGGGACTAATGAACACTGAAGCTTTCTTT; CDR3aa: CASTLGLMNTEAFF
d_gene: -; abundance: -; j_gene: TRBJ2-1; v_gene: TRBV10-2; CDR3nt: TGCGCCAGCAGCCCGAATAGCGTCTACAATGAGCAGTTCTTC; CDR3aa: CASSPNSVYNEQFF
d_gene: TRBD2; abundance: -; j_gene: TRBJ2-1; v_gene: TRBV28; CDR3nt: TGTGCCAGCAGGAGTAGCGGGGTCGGCAATGAGCAGTTCTTC; CDR3aa: CASRSSGVGNEQFF
d_gene: TRBD1; abundance: once; j_gene: TRBJ2-3; v_gene: TRBV28; CDR3nt: TGTGCCGGCAACAGGGGAACAGATACGCAGTATTTT; CDR3aa: CAGNRGTDTQYF
d_gene: -; abundance: -; j_gene: TRBJ1-4; v_gene: TRBV6-5; CDR3nt: TGTGCCAGCAGCGCCGGGTCCACTAATGAAAAACTGTTTTTT; CDR3aa: CASSAGSTNEKLFF
d_gene: TRBD2; abundance: -; j_gene: TRBJ2-1; v_gene: TRBV7-8; CDR3nt: TGTGCCAGCAGCCAGGGGACTAGCGGGAGTCACTACAATGAGCAGTTCTTC; CDR3aa: CASSQGTSGSHYNEQFF
d_gene: -; abundance: -; j_gene: TRBJ2-7; v_gene: TRBV18; CDR3nt: TGTGCCAGCTCACCACCCTCCTCCTACGAGCAGTACTTC; CDR3aa: CASSPPSSYEQYF
d_gene: TRBD2; abundance: -; j_gene: TRBJ2-1; v_gene: TRBV7-8; CDR3nt: TGTGCCAGCAGCTTAGAAGCGGGGTATAATGAGCAGTTCTTC; CDR3aa: CASSLEAGYNEQFF
d_gene: TRBD1; abundance: once; j_gene: TRBJ2-1; v_gene: TRBV18; CDR3nt: TGTGCCAGCTCACCAATGACGGGGACAGAGGGCTACAATGAGCAGTTCTTC; CDR3aa: CASSPMTGTEGYNEQFF
d_gene: -; abundance: -; j_gene: TRBJ1-1; v_gene: TRBV7-2; CDR3nt: TGTGCCAGCAGCAAGACAGTGAACACTGAAGCTTTCTTT; CDR3aa: CASSKTVNTEAFF
d_gene: -; abundance: few; j_gene: TRBJ1-2; v_gene: TRBV19; CDR3nt: TGTGCCAGTAGTATGGTCCGGGGGGACTATGGCTACACCTTC; CDR3aa: CASSMVRGDYGYTF
d_gene: -; abundance: -; j_gene: TRBJ2-3; v_gene: TRBV5-1; CDR3nt: TGCGCCAGCAGCTTGCTTTTAGCGTCTAGCACAGATACGCAGTATTTT; CDR3aa: CASSLLLASSTDTQYF
d_gene: TRBD1; abundance: -; j_gene: TRBJ2-7; v_gene: TRBV7-6; CDR3nt: TGTGCCAGCAGCATGGGACAGCCCTACGAGCAGTACTTC; CDR3aa: CASSMGQPYEQYF
d_gene: -; abundance: -; j_gene: TRBJ1-1; v_gene: TRBV6-1; CDR3nt: TGTGCCAGCAGTGAAGAGGTGGGCTCTGAAGCTTTCTTT; CDR3aa: CASSEEVGSEAFF
d_gene: -; abundance: few; j_gene: TRBJ2-5; v_gene: TRBV6-5; CDR3nt: TGTGCCAGCACCAGGGACCGCCTCAGGGGGGACCAGTACTTC; CDR3aa: CASTRDRLRGDQYF